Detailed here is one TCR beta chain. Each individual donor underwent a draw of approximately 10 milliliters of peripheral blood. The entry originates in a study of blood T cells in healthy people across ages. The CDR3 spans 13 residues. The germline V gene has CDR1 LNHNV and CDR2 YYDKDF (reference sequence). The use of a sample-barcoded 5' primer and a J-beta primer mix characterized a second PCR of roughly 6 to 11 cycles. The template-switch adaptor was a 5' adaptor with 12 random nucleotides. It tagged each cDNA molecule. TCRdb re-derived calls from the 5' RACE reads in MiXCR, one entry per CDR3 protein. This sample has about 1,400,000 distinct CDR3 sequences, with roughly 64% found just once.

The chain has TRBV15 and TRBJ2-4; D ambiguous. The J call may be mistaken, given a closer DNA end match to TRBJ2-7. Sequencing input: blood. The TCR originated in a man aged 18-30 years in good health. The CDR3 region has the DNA TGTGCCACCAGCACCAAACAGTACTACGAGCAGTACTTC. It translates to CATSTKQYYEQYF.